This TCR beta chain was retrieved from a study of OX40 agonist ivuxolimab in advanced cancers. The study, taken as a whole, reports: By week 6 at 0.1 to 3.0 mg/kg, blood CD4+ and CD8+ T cells had expanded clonally.

V was clipped by 4 bases and J by 1 base, with 4 bases between them. Germline values: CDR1 WSHSY, CDR2 SAAADI. This CDR3 spans 12 amino acids. Of note for this clone: What it recognizes is unknown.

The data were produced by immunoSEQ multiplex PCR, yet TCRdb's version contains in-frame clones alone and is incomplete. The sample consists of roughly 87,000 clones, roughly 90% of them appearing once. Sequencing used CD4+ or CD8+ T cells sorted from blood, obtained in a trial of the OX40 agonist ivuxolimab. The clonotype comes from an adult with an advanced solid tumor such as melanoma, head and neck, liver or kidney cancer. This chain uses TRBV10-2 with TRBJ1-1; D gene uncertain. The CDR3 DNA sequence: TGCGCCAGCAGTGTAGGGAACACTGAAGCTTTCTTT. Its protein is CASSVGNTEAFF.